This T cell receptor beta chain derives from a study of T cells after yellow fever vaccination. TCRdb processed the 5' RACE reads anew with MiXCR; each CDR3 protein has one entry. The sample records just under 600,000 distinct CDR3 sequences, 13% being singletons. The CDR3 loop spans 11 amino acids. The rearrangement uses TRBV21-1 and TRBJ2-7; no DNA check was done on the table's D call, TRBD1. TRBV21-1 is deemed a pseudogene. The sample in question was PBMCs, obtained on the day of the yellow fever booster vaccination. The sequence derives from a man aged 25 to 40 who received the YFV17D yellow fever vaccine. This chain's CDR3 is CASRPGVEQYF. The CDR3 bases are TGTGCCAGCAGACCCGGGGTCGAGCAGTACTTC.